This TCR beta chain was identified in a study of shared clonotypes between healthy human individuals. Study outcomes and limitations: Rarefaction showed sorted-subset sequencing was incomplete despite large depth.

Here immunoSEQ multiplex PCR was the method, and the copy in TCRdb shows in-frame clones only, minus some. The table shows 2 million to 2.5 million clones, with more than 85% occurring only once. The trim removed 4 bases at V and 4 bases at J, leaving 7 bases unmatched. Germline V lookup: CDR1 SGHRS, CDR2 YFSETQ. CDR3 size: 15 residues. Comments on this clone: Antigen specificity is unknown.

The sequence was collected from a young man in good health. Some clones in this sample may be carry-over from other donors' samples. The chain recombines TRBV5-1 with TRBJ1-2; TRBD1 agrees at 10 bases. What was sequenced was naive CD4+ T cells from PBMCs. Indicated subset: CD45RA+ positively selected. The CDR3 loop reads CASSPTTGGSYGYTF. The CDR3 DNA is TGCGCCAGCAGCCCGACGACAGGGGGCTCCTATGGCTACACCTTC.